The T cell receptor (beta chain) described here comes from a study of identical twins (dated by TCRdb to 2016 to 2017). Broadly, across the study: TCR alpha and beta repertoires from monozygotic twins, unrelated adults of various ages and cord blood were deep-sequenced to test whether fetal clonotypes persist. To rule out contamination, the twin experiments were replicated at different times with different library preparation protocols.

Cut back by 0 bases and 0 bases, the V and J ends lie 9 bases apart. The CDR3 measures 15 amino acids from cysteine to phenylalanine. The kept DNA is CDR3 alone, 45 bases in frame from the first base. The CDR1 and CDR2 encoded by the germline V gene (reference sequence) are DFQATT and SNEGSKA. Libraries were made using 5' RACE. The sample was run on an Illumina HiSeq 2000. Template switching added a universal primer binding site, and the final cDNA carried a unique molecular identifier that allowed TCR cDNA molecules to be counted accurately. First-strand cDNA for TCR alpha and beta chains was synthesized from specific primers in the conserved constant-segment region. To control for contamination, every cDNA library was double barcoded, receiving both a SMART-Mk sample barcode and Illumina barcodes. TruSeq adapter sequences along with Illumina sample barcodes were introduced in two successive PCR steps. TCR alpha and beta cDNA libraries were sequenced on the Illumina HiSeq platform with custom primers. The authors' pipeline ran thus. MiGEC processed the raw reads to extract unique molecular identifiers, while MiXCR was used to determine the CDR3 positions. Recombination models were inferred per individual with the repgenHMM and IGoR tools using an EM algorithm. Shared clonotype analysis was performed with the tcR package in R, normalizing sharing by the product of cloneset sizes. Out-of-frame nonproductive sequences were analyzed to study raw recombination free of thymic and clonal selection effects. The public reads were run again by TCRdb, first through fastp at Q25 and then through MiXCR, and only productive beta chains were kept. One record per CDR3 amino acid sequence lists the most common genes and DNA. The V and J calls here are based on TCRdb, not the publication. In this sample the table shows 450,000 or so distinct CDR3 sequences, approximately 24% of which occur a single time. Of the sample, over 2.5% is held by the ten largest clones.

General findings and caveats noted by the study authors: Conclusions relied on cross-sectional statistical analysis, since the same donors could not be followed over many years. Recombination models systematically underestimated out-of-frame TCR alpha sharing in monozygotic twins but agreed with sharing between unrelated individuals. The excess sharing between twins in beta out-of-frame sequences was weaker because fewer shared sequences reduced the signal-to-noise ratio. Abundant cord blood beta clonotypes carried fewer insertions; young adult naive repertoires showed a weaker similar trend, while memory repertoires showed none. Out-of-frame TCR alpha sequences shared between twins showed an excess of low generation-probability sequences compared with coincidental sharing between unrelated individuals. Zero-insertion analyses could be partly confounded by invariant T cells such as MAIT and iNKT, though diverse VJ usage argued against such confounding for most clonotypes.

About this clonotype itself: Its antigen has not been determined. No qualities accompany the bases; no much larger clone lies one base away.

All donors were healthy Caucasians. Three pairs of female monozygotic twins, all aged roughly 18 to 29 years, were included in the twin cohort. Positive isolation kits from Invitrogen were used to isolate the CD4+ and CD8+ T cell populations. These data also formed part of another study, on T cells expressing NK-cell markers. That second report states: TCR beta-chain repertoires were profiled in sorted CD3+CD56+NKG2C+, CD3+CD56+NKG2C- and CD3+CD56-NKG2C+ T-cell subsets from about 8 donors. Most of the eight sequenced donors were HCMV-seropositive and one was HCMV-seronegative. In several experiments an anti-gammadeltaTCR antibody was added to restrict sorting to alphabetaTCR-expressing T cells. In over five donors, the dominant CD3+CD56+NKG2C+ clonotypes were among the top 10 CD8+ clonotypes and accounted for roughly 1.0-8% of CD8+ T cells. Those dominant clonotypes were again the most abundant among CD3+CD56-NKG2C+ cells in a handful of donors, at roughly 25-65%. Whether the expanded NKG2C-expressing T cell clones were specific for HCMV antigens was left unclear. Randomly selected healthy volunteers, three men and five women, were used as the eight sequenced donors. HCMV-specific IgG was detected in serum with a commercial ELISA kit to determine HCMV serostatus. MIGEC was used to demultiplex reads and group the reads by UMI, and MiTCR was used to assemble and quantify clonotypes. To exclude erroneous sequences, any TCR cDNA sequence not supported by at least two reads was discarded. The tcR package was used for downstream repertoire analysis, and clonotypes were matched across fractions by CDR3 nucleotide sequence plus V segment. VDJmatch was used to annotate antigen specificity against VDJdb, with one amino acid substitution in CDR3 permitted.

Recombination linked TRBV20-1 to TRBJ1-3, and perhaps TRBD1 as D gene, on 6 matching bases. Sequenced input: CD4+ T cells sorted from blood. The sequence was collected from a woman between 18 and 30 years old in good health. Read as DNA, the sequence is TGCAGTGCTAGAGACCGGACAGCCTCTGGAAACACCATATATTTT. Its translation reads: CSARDRTASGNTIYF.